This T cell receptor (beta chain) was recovered during a study of identical twins. Overall study findings and caveats: Reduced insertions were recorded for abundant cord blood beta clonotypes, with no such pattern in memory repertoires. The study reached conclusions through statistical analysis that was cross-sectional, not following the same donors. Models, which agreed with sharing between unrelated individuals, nonetheless underestimated the out-of-frame TCR alpha sharing seen in monozygotic twins.

Deletions cut 1 base from V and 9 bases from J, with 7 bases between. The CDR3 has 11 amino acids. Germline values: CDR1 DFQATT, CDR2 SNEGSKA (reference sequence). In TCRdb, the 5' RACE reads were re-called with MiXCR into one record per CDR3 protein. The sample contains 300,000 to 400,000 distinct CDR3 sequences, around 9% of which appear only once. This clonotype has ten or more counts. The antigen remains undetermined. The sequence was obtained from a woman between 45 and 65 years old in good health. The genes are TRBV20-1 and TRBJ2-4; D unresolved. The material sequenced was naive T cells sorted from blood. The DNA for the CDR3 is TGCAGTGCTAGAGGGCAGACCATTCAGTACTTC. It yields the protein CSARGQTIQYF.